This T cell receptor (beta chain) stems from a study of blood T cell repertoires in COVID-19. Study information: Sites in the United States, Italy and Spain provided acute and convalescent COVID-19 samples. PBMCs, B-cell-depleted T cells, or T cells were the source of the cDNA or gDNA that made up the material.

The CDR3 is 15 amino acids. Germline V gene lookup returns CDR1 MNHEY and CDR2 SVGAGI. V shed 8 bases and J 4 bases; nucleotides not matched to a gene: 9. Here immunoSEQ multiplex PCR was the method, and the copy in TCRdb shows in-frame clones only, minus some. The table includes about 44,000 clones, around 75% detected once. This clone ranks as medium-sized. Sequencing was done on a sample of peripheral blood. The genes are TRBV6-5 and TRBJ1-5, with 9 bases that match TRBD1. This receptor was identified in a man of 80 years or more with acute or convalescent COVID-19. CDR3 residues: CASLNIGTGNQPQHF. CDR3 bases: TGTGCCAGCCTTAACATTGGGACAGGGAATCAGCCCCAGCATTTT.